This TCR beta chain derives from a study of cytomegalovirus exposure and HLA in healthy donors. Study-wide results and caveats: Specificity of a few CMV-associated chains for CMV antigens was verified in vitro. HLA alleles were associated with 17,000 or so TCR beta sequences in a later analysis at 0.05 false discovery rate.

The PCR employed 60 Vbeta primers together with 13 Jbeta primers. Sequenced by immunoSEQ multiplex PCR; TCRdb stores in-frame clones only, minus some. The data show about 120,000 clones, about three quarters seen once. The CDR3 is made up of 16 amino acids. Germline V lookup: CDR1 MNHEY, CDR2 SMNVEV (reference sequence). The V segment lost 3 bases and the J segment 2 bases; nucleotides outside the gene matches: 6. Donors showed nominal health when sampled, although they likely had unrecorded immune exposures. As to this clone: Its antigen is not known.

Input material: PBMCs. This chain links TRBV27 with TRBJ2-5; 10 bases line up with TRBD1. The TCR comes from a female donor in good health and CMV-seronegative. The CDR3 here is CASSFLTGGLQETQYF. The CDR3, as DNA: TGTGCCAGCAGTTTCTTGACAGGGGGCCTTCAAGAGACCCAGTACTTC.